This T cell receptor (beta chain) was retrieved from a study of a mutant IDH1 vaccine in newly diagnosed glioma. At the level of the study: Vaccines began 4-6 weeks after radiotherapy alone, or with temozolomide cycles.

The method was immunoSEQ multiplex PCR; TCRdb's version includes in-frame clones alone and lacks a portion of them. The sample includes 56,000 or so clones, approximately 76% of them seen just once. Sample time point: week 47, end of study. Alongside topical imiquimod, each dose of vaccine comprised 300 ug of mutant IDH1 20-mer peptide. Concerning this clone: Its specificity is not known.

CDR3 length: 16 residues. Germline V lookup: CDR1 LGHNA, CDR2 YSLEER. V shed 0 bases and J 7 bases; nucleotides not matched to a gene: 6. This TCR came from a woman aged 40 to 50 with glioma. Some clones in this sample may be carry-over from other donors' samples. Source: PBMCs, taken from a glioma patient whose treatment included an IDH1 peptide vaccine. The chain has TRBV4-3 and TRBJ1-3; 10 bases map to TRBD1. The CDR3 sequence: CASSQDWGQGRNTIYF. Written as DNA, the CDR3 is TGCGCCAGCAGCCAAGATTGGGGACAGGGGCGGAACACCATATATTTT.